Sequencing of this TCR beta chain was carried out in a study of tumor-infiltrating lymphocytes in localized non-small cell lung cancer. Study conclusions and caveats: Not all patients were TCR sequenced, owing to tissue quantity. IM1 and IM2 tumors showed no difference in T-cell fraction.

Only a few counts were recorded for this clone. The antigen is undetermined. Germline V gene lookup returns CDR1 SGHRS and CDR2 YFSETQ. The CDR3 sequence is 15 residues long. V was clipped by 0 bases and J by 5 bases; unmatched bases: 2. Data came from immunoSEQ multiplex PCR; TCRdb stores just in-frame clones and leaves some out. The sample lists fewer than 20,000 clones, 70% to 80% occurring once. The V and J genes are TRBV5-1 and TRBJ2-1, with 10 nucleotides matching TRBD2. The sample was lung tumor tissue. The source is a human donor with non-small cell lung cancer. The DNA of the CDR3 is TGCGCCAGCAGCTTGGTCGGGACTAGCGACAATGAGCAGTTCTTC. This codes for CASSLVGTSDNEQFF.